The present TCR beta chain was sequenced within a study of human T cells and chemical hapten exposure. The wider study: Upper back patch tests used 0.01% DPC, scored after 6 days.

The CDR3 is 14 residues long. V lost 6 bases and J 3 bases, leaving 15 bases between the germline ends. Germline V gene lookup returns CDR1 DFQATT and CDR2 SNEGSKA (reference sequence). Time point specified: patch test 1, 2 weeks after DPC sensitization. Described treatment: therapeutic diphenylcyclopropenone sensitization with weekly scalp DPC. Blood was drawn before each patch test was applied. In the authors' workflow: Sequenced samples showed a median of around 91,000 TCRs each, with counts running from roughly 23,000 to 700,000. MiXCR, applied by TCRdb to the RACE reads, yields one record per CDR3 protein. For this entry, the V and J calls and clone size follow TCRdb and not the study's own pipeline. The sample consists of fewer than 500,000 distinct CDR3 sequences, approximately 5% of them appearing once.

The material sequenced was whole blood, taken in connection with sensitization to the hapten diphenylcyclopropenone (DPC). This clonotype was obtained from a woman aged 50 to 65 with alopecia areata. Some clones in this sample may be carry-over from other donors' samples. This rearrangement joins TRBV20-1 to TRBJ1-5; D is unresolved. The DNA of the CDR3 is TGCAGTGCCCACCGGAACAGCCCCAATCAGCCCCAGCATTTT. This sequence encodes CSAHRNSPNQPQHF.